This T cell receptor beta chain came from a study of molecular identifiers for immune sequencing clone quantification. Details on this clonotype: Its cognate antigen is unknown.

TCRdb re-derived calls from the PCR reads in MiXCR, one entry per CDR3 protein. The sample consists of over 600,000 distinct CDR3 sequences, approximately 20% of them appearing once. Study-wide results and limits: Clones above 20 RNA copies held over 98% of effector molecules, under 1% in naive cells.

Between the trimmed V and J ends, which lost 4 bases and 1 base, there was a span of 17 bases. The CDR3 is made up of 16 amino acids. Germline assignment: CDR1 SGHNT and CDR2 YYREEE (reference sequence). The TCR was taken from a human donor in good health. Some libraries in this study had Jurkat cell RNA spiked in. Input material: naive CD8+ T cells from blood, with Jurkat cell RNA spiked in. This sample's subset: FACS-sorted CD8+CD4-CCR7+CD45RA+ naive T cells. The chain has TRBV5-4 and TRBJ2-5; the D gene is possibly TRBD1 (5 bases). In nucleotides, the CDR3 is TGTGCCAGCAGCCACCCGGTAGGGGAAACCCAAGAGACCCAGTACTTC. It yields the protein CASSHPVGETQETQYF.